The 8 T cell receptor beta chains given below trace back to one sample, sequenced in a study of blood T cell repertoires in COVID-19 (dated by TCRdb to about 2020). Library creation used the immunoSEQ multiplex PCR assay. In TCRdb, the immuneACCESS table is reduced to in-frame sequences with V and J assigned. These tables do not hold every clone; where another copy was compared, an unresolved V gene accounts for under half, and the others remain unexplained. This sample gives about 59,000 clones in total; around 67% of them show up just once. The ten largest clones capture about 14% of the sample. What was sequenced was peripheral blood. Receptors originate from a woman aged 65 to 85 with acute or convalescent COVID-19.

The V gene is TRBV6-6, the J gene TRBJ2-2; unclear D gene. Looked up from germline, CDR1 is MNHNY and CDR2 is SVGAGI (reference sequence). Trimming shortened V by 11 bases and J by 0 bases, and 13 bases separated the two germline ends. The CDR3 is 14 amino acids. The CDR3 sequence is CAGRVGANTGELFF. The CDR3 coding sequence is TGTGCCGGTCGCGTAGGAGCGAACACCGGGGAGCTGTTTTTT.

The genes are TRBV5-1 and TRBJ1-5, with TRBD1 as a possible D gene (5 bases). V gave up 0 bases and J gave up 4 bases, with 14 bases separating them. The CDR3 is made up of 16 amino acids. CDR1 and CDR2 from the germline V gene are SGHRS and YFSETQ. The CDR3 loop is CASSLGPGGGNQPQHF. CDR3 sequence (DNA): TGCGCCAGCAGCTTGGGCCCCGGGGGAGGTAATCAGCCCCAGCATTTT.

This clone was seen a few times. The CDR3 protein is CASSFQVLYTEAFF. The CDR3 coding sequence is TGTGCCAGCAGCTTCCAGGTCCTCTACACTGAAGCTTTCTTT. This chain connects TRBV7-9 to TRBJ1-1; D unclear. V lost 3 bases, J lost 3 bases, and 11 bases lay in between. CDR1 SEHNR and CDR2 FQNEAQ come from the germline V gene (reference sequence). The CDR3 totals 14 residues.

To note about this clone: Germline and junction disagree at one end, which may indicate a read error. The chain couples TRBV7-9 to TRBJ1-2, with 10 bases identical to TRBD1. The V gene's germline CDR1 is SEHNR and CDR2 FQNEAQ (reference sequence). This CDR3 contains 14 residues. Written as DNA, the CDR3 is TGTGCCAGCAGCTTAATCGAGGAGTGGACAGGGGGGGATTTC. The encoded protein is CASSLIEEWTGGDF.

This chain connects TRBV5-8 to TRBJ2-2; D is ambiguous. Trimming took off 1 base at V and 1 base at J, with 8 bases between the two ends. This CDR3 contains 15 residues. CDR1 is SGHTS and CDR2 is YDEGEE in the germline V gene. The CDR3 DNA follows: TGTGCCAGCAGCTTGATGCGATTGAACACCGGGGAGCTGTTTTTT. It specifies CASSLMRLNTGELFF.

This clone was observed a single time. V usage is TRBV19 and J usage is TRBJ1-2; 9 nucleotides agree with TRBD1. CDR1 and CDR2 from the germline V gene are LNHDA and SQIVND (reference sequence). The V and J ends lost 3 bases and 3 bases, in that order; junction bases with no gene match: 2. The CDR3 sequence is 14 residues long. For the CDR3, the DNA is TGTGCCAGTAGTATGGGGACAGGGCACTATGGCTACACCTTC. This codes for CASSMGTGHYGYTF.

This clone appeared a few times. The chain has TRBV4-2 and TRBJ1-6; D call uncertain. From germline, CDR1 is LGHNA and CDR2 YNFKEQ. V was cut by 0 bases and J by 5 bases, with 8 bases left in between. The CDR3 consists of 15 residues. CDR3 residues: CASSQEVQDNSPLHF. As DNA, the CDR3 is TGTGCCAGCAGCCAAGAAGTACAAGATAATTCACCCCTCCACTTT.

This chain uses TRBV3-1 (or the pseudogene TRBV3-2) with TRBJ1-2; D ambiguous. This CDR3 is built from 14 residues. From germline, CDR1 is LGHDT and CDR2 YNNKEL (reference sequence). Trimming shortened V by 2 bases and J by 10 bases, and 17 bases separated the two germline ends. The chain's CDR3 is CASSQKGGLIVYTF. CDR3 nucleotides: TGTGCCAGCAGCCAAAAAGGAGGGCTCATTGTCTACACCTTC.